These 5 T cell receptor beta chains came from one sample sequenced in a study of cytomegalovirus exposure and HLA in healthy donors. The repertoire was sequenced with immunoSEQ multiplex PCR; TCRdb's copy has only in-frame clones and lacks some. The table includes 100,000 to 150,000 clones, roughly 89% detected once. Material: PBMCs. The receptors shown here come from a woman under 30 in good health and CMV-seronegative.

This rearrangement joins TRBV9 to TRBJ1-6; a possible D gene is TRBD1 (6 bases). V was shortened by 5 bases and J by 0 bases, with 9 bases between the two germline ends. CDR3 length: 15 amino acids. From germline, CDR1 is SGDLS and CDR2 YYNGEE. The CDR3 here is CASSGQSSYNSPLHF. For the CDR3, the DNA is TGTGCCAGCAGTGGACAGAGCTCCTATAATTCACCCCTCCACTTT.

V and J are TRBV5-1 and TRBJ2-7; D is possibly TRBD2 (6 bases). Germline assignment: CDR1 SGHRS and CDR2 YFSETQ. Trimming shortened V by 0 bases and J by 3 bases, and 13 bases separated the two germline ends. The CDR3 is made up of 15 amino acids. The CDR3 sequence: CASSLAGGGFYEQYF. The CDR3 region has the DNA TGCGCCAGCAGCTTGGCCGGCGGAGGGTTCTACGAGCAGTACTTC. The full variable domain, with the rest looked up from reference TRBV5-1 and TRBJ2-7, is KAGVTQTPRYLIKTRGQQVTLSCSPISGHRSVSWYQQTPGQGLQFLFEYFSETQRNKGNFPGRFSGRQFSNSRSEMNVSTLELGDSALYLCASSLAGGGFYEQYFGPGTRLTVT.

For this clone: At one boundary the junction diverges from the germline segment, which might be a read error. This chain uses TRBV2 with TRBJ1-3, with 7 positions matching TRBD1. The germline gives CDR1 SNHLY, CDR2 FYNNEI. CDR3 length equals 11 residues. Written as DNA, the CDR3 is TGTGCCAGCAGTTTCCAGGGGGTCTTAAGTTTT. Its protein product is CASSFQGVLSF.

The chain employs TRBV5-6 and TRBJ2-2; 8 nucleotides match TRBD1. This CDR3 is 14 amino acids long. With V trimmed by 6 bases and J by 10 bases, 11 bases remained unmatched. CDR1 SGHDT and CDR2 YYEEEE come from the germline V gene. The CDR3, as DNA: TGTGCCAGCACCATCCAGGGGGCCACAACGGAGCTGTTTTTT. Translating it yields CASTIQGATTELFF.

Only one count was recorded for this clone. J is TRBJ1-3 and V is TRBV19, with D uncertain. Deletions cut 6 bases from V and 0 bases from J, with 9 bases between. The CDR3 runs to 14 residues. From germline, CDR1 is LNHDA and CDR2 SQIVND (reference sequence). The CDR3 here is CASSGEGSGNTIYF. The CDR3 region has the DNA TGTGCCAGTAGCGGCGAGGGCTCTGGAAACACCATATATTTT. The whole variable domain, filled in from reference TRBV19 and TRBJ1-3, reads DGGITQSPKYLFRKEGQNVTLSCEQNLNHDAMYWYRQDPGQGLRLIYYSQIVNDFQKGDIAEGYSVSREKKESFPLTVTSAQKNPTAFYLCASSGEGSGNTIYFGEGSWLTVV.